The next 20 T cell receptor beta chains were all read from a single sample in a study of T-cell memory formation after mild COVID-19. TCRdb itself ran the 5' RACE reads through MiXCR, one entry per CDR3 protein. The table includes 380,000 or so distinct CDR3 sequences, 14% detected once. The material sequenced was PBMCs or a T cell subset sorted from them (not recorded which). The origin of the receptors is a young man who had mild COVID-19 (a few samples of this study predate the infection). Cell type and time point are not known.

V usage is TRBV12-3 or TRBV12-4 and J usage is TRBJ1-2; D might be TRBD1 (5 bases). V dropped 6 bases and J dropped 1 base, with 15 bases sitting between them. The CDR3 is 15 residues long. The CDR3 is CASSRGSGFNYGYTF. The CDR3 nucleotides are TGTGCCAGCAGCCGAGGGTCAGGGTTTAACTATGGCTACACCTTC.

This clonotype was seen only a few times. This chain connects TRBV18 to TRBJ1-2, with a tentative D call TRBD1 (5 bases). The CDR3 is 15 amino acids. Trimming shortened V by 3 bases and J by 4 bases, and 15 bases separated the two germline ends. In germline, CDR1 is KGHSH, CDR2 LQKENI. The CDR3 sequence is CASSPSGLGGYGYTF. CDR3 DNA sequence: TGTGCCAGCTCACCCTCGGGGCTGGGGGGCTATGGCTACACCTTC.

This clonotype was detected a few times. The V and J genes are TRBV11-2 and TRBJ1-5, with D tentatively TRBD1 (6 bases). Trimming took off 6 bases at V and 3 bases at J, with 9 bases between the two ends. The CDR3 length is 13 residues. The germline V gene encodes CDR1 SGHAT and CDR2 FQNNGV. The CDR3 bases are TGTGCCAGCAGTCACAGGGCCAATCAGCCCCAGCATTTT. Protein sequence: CASSHRANQPQHF.

The chain has TRBV19 and TRBJ2-7; tentative D call: TRBD1 (5 bases). The CDR3 sequence is 14 residues long. V was trimmed by 5 bases and J by 2 bases, leaving 13 bases between them. Per germline, CDR1 LNHDA and CDR2 SQIVND (reference sequence). CDR3 protein: CASSPGQTPYEQYF. CDR3 DNA sequence: TGTGCCAGTAGTCCCGGACAAACCCCCTACGAGCAGTACTTC.

As to this clonotype: Compared with germline, one end of the junction differs, possibly owing to a read error. The V gene is TRBV7-2, the J gene TRBJ2-6, with D possibly being TRBD2 (6 bases). The CDR3 length is 16 residues. Germline V gene data show CDR1 as SGHTA and CDR2 as FQGNSA. CDR3 coding DNA: TGTGCCAGCAGCTTGAACTCGGCAGGCGGGGCCAACGTCCCGACTTTC. Translated: CASSLNSAGGANVPTF.

Many counts were recorded for this clonotype. V usage is TRBV7-2 and J usage is TRBJ2-3; perhaps TRBD1 as D (5 bases). The CDR3 runs to 14 residues. Between the trimmed V and J ends, which lost 5 bases and 6 bases, there was a span of 15 bases. In germline, CDR1 is SGHTA, CDR2 FQGNSA. CDR3 region: CASSTKGHPDTQYF. CDR3 coding DNA: TGTGCCAGCAGCACCAAAGGACATCCGGATACGCAGTATTTT.

This clonotype has a count of ten or more. The V and J genes are TRBV4-3 and TRBJ2-3, with TRBD2 matching over 11 bases. The CDR3 runs 16 residues. V lost 4 bases, J lost 1 base, and 4 bases stayed unmatched. Per the germline V gene, CDR1 is LGHNA and CDR2 is YSLEER. The CDR3 here is CASSPGLADRTDTQYF. The CDR3, as DNA: TGCGCCAGCAGCCCGGGACTAGCGGACCGCACAGATACGCAGTATTTT.

This clonotype was picked up a small number of times. J is TRBJ2-1 and V is TRBV5-1; 9 bases line up with TRBD1. Unmatched junction bases numbered 5, after V lost 2 bases and J lost 8 bases. Germline V gives CDR1 SGHRS, CDR2 YFSETQ. The CDR3 covers 14 residues. Written as DNA, the CDR3 is TGCGCCAGCAGCTTTGGGACAGGGATCGATGAGCAGTTCTTC. The encoded protein is CASSFGTGIDEQFF.

This clonotype was picked up a small number of times. The chain combines TRBV4-2 with TRBJ1-6; 7 bases align to TRBD1. Unmatched junction bases numbered 2, after V lost 3 bases and J lost 3 bases. The germline CDR1 and CDR2 sequences are LGHNA and YNFKEQ. The CDR3 extends over 15 amino acids. CDR3 nucleotides: TGTGCCAGCAGCCATGGACAGGTCTATAATTCACCCCTCCACTTT. It encodes CASSHGQVYNSPLHF.

This clonotype was detected only a few times. V gene TRBV7-3 combines with J gene TRBJ1-1, with 7 bases lining up with TRBD1. This CDR3 has 15 residues. V was clipped by 2 bases and J by 2 bases; unmatched bases: 5. CDR1 and CDR2 (germline): SGHTA, FQGTGA. CDR3 nucleotide sequence: TGTGCCAGCAGCTTAGAAGGGGGCCGTAACACTGAAGCTTTCTTT. It is translated as CASSLEGGRNTEAFF.

V usage is TRBV4-1 and J usage is TRBJ1-1; weak D call: TRBD1 (5 bases). There are 15 residues in the CDR3. From germline, CDR1 is MGHRA and CDR2 YSYEKL. V was clipped by 0 bases and J by 10 bases, with 18 bases between them. CDR3: CASSQDPPPGTRAFF. In nucleotides, the CDR3 is TGCGCCAGCAGCCAAGATCCGCCCCCAGGGACGAGAGCTTTCTTT.

In its sample, this clonotype was seen many times. The chain has TRBV6-2 or TRBV6-3 and TRBJ2-2; TRBD2 matches 8 bases. This CDR3 contains 13 residues. Germline V gene sequence: CDR1 MNHEY, CDR2 SVGEGT. Trimming took 7 bases from V and 7 from J; bases not matched to a gene: 5. CDR3 DNA sequence: TGTGCCAGCAAACAGCGGGGGAACGGGGAGCTGTTTTTT. The encoded protein is CASKQRGNGELFF.

This clonotype was seen more than once but under ten times. The rearrangement joins TRBV7-2 to TRBJ1-1; D unresolved. There are 13 residues in the CDR3. The V end was cut by 5 bases, the J end by 14 bases, with 21 bases between. Looked up from germline, CDR1 is SGHTA and CDR2 is FQGNSA. The CDR3 nucleotides read TGTGCCAGCAGCCGTCGCTTCAGGCCTGAGCCCTTCTTT. It yields the protein CASSRRFRPEPFF.

This clonotype appeared many times. The V call is TRBV18, the J call TRBJ2-7; 10 nucleotides align to TRBD1. Germline CDR1 reads KGHSH; CDR2 reads LQKENI. Trimming removed 6 bases from V and 0 bases from J; junction bases left unmatched: 5. This CDR3 has 15 residues. The CDR3 sequence: CASSQGQGGSYEQYF. In DNA form, the CDR3 reads TGTGCCAGCTCCCAAGGACAGGGGGGCTCCTACGAGCAGTACTTC.

Only a few counts were recorded for this clonotype. V is TRBV5-4 and J is TRBJ2-3; a weak D match, TRBD1 (8 bases). V lost 0 bases, J lost 4 bases, and 12 bases lay in between. From germline, CDR1 is SGHNT and CDR2 YYREEE (reference sequence). This CDR3 is built from 15 residues. CDR3 nucleotides: TGTGCCAGCAGCTTGGACAGGGGGGGGTCAGATACGCAGTATTTT. Encoded protein: CASSLDRGGSDTQYF. Full variable domain (rest looked up from reference TRBV5-4 and TRBJ2-3): ETGVTQSPTHLIKTRGQQVTLRCSSQSGHNTVSWYQQALGQGPQFIFQYYREEENGRGNFPPRFSGLQFPNYSSELNVNALELDDSALYLCASSLDRGGSDTQYFGPGTRLTVL.

This clonotype was observed a few times. The chain combines TRBV7-2 with TRBJ2-3, with D hard to call. The CDR3 contains 13 residues. CDR1 SGHTA and CDR2 FQGNSA come from the germline V gene. Trimming removed 3 bases from V and 4 bases from J, with 8 bases in between. DNA for the CDR3: TGTGCCAGCAGCTTCCTAGTCGCAGATACGCAGTATTTT. Protein: CASSFLVADTQYF.

This clonotype was seen only a few times. The CDR3 loop reads CASSYPQGTPYEQYF. CDR3 DNA sequence: TGTGCCAGCAGTTACCCACAGGGGACCCCCTACGAGCAGTACTTC. This chain links TRBV6-2 or TRBV6-3 with TRBJ2-7; 7 bases are a match to TRBD1. The CDR3 is 15 residues long. With 2 bases clipped from V and 2 bases from J, the junction kept 6 bases outside the gene matches. Germline CDR1 and CDR2: MNHEY and SVGEGT.

The chain is built from TRBV7-9 and TRBJ2-1; TRBD2 might be the D (6 bases). This CDR3 is built from 12 residues. The germline CDR1 and CDR2 sequences are SEHNR and FQNEAQ (reference sequence). V lost 5 bases to trimming and J lost 9 bases, with 11 bases between them. The CDR3 DNA reads TGTGCCAGCAGCCCAGGCGGGACTGAGCAGTTCTTC. It yields the protein CASSPGGTEQFF.

The rearrangement links TRBV6-5 to TRBJ1-2; 7 nucleotides line up with TRBD1. V shed 0 bases, J shed 4 bases, and the junction held 8 bases outside the gene matches. CDR3 length: 16 amino acids. Germline lookup yields CDR1 MNHEY and CDR2 SVGAGI. CDR3 nucleotides: TGTGCCAGCAGTTACTCCAGAGGGGGCGGAATCTATGGCTACACCTTC. Its protein is CASSYSRGGGIYGYTF.

This clonotype was recorded many times. The chain carries TRBV20-1 and TRBJ2-5; D might be TRBD2 (6 bases). V was cut by 3 bases and J by 2 bases, with 13 bases left in between. This CDR3 region has 14 residues. In germline, CDR1 is DFQATT, CDR2 SNEGSKA (reference sequence). CDR3 DNA sequence: TGCAGTGCTAGGTCCGGGAGTCCACAAGAGACCCAGTACTTC. Protein product: CSARSGSPQETQYF.